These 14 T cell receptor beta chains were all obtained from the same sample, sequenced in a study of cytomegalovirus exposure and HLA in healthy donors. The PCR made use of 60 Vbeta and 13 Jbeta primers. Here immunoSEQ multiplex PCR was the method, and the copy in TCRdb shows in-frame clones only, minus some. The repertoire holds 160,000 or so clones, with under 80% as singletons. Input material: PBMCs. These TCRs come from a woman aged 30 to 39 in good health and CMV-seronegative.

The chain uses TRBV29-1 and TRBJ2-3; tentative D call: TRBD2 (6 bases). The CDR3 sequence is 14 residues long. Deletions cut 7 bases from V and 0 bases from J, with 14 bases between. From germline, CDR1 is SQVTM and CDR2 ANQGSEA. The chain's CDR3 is CSGFRGYSTDTQYF. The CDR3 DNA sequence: TGCAGCGGATTTCGGGGGTATAGCACAGATACGCAGTATTTT.

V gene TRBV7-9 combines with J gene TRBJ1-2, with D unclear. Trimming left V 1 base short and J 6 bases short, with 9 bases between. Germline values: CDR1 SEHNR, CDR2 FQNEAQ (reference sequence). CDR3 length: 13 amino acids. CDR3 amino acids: CASSLDTIDGYTF. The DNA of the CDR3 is TGTGCCAGCAGCTTAGATACAATCGATGGCTACACCTTC.

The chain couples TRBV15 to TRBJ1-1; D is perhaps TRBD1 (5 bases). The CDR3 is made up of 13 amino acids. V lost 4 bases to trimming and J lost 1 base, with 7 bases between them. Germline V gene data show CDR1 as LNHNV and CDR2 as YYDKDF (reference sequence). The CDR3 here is CATSNDRNTEAFF. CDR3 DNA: TGTGCCACCAGCAACGACAGGAACACTGAAGCTTTCTTT.

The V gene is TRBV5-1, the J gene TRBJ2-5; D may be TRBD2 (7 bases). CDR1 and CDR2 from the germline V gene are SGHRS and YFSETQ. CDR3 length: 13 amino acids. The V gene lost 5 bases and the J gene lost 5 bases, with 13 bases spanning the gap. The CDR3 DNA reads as TGCGCCAGCAGTCGGGGGGCCGGGGAGACCCAGTACTTC. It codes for CASSRGAGETQYF.

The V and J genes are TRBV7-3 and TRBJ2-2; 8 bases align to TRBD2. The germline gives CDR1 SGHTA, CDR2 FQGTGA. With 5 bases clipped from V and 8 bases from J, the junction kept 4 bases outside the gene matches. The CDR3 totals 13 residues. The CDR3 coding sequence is TGTGCCAGCAGCCCCCGGGGGGGAGGGGAGCTGTTTTTT. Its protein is CASSPRGGGELFF.

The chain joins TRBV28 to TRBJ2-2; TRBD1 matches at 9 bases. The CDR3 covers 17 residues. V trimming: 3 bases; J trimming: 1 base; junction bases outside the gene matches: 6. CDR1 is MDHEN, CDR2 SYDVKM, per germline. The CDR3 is CASSFPGDRENTGELFF. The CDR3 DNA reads TGTGCCAGCAGTTTCCCTGGGGACAGGGAGAACACCGGGGAGCTGTTTTTT. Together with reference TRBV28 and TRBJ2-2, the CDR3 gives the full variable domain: DVKVTQSSRYLVKRTGEKVFLECVQDMDHENMFWYRQDPGLGLRLIYFSYDVKMKEKGDIPEGYSVSREKKERFSLILESASTNQTSMYLCASSFPGDRENTGELFFGEGSRLTVL.

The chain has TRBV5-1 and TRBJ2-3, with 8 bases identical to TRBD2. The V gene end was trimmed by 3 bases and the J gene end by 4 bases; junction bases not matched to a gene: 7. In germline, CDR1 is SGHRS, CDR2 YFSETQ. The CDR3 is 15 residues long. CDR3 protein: CASSSGGGYADTQYF. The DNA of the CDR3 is TGCGCCAGCAGCTCGGGGGGGGGCTATGCAGATACGCAGTATTTT.

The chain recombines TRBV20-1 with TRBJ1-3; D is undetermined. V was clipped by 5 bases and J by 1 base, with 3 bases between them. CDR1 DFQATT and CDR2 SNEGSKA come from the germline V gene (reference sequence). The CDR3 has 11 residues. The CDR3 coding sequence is TGCAGTGCTCGTTCTGGAAACACCATATATTTT. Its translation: CSARSGNTIYF.

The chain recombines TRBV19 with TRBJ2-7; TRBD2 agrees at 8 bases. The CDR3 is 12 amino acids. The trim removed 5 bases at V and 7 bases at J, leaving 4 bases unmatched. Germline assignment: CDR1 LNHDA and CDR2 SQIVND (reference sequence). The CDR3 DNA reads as TGTGCCAGTAGTCCCGGGACTAGAGAGCAGTACTTC. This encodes CASSPGTREQYF.

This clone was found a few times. The CDR3 region has the DNA TGTGCCAGTAGGGGGACAGGTCAATCACCCCTCCACTTT. As protein: CASRGTGQSPLHF. The V call is TRBV19, the J call TRBJ1-6, with 8 nucleotides matching TRBD1. Losses at the gene ends were 6 bases for V and 10 bases for J; bases not matched to a gene: 5. Germline-derived CDR1 and CDR2 are LNHDA and SQIVND (reference sequence). CDR3 size: 13 residues. Looking up the rest from reference TRBV19 and TRBJ1-6 gives the full variable domain: DGGITQSPKYLFRKEGQNVTLSCEQNLNHDAMYWYRQDPGQGLRLIYYSQIVNDFQKGDIAEGYSVSREKKESFPLTVTSAQKNPTAFYLCASRGTGQSPLHFGNGTRLTVT.

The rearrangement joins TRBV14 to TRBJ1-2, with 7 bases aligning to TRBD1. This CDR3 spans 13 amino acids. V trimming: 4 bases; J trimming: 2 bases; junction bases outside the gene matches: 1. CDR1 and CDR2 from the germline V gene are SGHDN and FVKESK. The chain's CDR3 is CASSRQGNYGYTF. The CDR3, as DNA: TGTGCCAGCAGCCGACAGGGAAACTATGGCTACACCTTC.

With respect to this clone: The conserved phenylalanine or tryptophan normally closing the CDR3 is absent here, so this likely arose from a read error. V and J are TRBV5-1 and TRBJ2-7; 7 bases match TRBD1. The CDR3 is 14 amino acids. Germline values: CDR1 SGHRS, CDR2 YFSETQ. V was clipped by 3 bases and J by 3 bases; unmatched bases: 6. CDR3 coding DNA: TGCGCCAGCAGCTACTACAGGGGAAGCTACGAGCAGTACCTC. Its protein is CASSYYRGSYEQYL.

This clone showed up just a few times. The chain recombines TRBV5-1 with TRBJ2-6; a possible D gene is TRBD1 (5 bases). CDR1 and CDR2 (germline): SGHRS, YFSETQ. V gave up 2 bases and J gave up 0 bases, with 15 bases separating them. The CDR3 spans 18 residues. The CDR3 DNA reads TGCGCCAGCAGCTTTGGATCAGGGCACAGCTCTGGGGCCAACGTCCTGACTTTC. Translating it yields CASSFGSGHSSGANVLTF.

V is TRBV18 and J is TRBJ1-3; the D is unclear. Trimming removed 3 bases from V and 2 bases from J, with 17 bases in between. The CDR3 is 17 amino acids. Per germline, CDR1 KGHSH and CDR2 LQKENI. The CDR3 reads CASSPLAVQVAGNTIYF. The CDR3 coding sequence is TGTGCCAGCTCACCCCTCGCCGTGCAGGTCGCTGGAAACACCATATATTTT.